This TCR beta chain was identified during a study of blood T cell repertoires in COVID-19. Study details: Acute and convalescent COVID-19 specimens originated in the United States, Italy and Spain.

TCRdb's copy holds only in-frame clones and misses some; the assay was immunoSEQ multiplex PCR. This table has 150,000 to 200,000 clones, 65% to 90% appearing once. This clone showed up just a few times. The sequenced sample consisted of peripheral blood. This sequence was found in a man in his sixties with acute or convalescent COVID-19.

CDR3 coding DNA: TGTGCCAGTACAGGGACAGGGTTGGTGCGTTCACCCCTCCACTTT. It specifies CASTGTGLVRSPLHF. V is TRBV19 and J is TRBJ1-6, with 9 bases matching TRBD1. J was trimmed by 9 bases and V by 7 bases; bases with no gene match: 10. The CDR3 covers 15 residues. Germline values: CDR1 LNHDA, CDR2 SQIVND (reference sequence).